These 4 T cell receptor beta chains were sequenced from one sample in a study of cytomegalovirus exposure and HLA in healthy donors. Use of 60 Vbeta and 13 Jbeta primers characterized the PCR. The repertoire was sequenced with immunoSEQ multiplex PCR; TCRdb's copy has only in-frame clones and lacks some. The repertoire has some 130,000 clones, roughly 80% of them found once; the top ten carry roughly 1%. Sequenced: PBMCs. Source of these receptors: a man aged 18 to 35 in good health and CMV-seronegative.

V and J are TRBV15 and TRBJ2-6; D is undetermined. The CDR3 is 14 amino acids. V was pared by 5 bases and J by 4 bases, with 9 bases between. From germline, CDR1 is LNHNV and CDR2 YYDKDF (reference sequence). In nucleotides, the CDR3 is TGTGCCACCAGCGCCGACTGGGGGGCCAACGTCCTGACTTTC. Translated, it gives CATSADWGANVLTF.

V gene TRBV5-1 combines with J gene TRBJ2-3; D might be TRBD1 (6 bases). CDR3 length equals 15 residues. The germline V gene encodes CDR1 SGHRS and CDR2 YFSETQ. The V gene lost 0 bases and the J gene lost 4 bases, with 12 bases spanning the gap. For the CDR3, the DNA is TGCGCCAGCAGCTTGGCACAGGGAGCCTCAGATACGCAGTATTTT. This translates into CASSLAQGASDTQYF.

The chain carries TRBV11-2 and TRBJ2-5; the match to TRBD1 covers 7 bases. Germline assignment: CDR1 SGHAT and CDR2 FQNNGV. This CDR3 contains 14 residues. V was pared by 1 base and J by 5 bases, with 4 bases of the junction left unmatched. The CDR3 DNA reads TGTGCCAGCAGCTTAGTAGGGGGCAGGGAGACCCAGTACTTC. Its protein is CASSLVGGRETQYF.

The rearrangement uses TRBV5-6 and TRBJ1-5; D possibly corresponds to TRBD1 (6 bases). V dropped 3 bases and J dropped 7 bases, with 17 bases sitting between them. Germline V gives CDR1 SGHDT, CDR2 YYEEEE. This CDR3 is built from 15 residues. The CDR3 here is CASSWAQGRGQPQHF. Written as DNA, the CDR3 is TGTGCCAGCAGCTGGGCCCAGGGGAGGGGACAGCCCCAGCATTTT.